The 19 T cell receptor beta chains given below trace back to one sample, sequenced in a study of shared clonotypes between healthy human individuals. Sequencing was performed with immunoSEQ multiplex PCR; in TCRdb, only in-frame clones are kept and a portion is missing. The data show over 700,000 clones, over 55% seen once. Sequences were obtained from memory CD4+ T cells sorted from blood. The subset denotes: CD45RA-negative fraction. The receptors shown here come from a young woman in good health.

The genes are TRBV14 and TRBJ2-1; no reliable D call. The CDR3 extends over 14 amino acids. Germline assignment: CDR1 SGHDN and CDR2 FVKESK. Trimming shortened V by 0 bases and J by 13 bases, and 16 bases separated the two germline ends. CDR3 in amino acids: CASSQDNHRPRQFF. DNA of the CDR3: TGTGCCAGCAGCCAAGATAACCACCGCCCCCGACAGTTCTTC.

The chain has TRBV29-1 and TRBJ2-1; unclear D gene. The CDR3 contains 14 residues. Trimming pared 4 bases from V and 0 bases from J, leaving 10 bases between. Germline V gene lookup returns CDR1 SQVTM and CDR2 ANQGSEA. CDR3 amino acids: CSVAGPSSYNEQFF. The CDR3 DNA reads TGCAGCGTTGCGGGCCCGAGCTCCTACAATGAGCAGTTCTTC.

The chain uses TRBV5-1 and TRBJ2-7; D possibly corresponds to TRBD2 (5 bases). The length of the CDR3 is 15 residues. V shed 4 bases and J shed 2 bases, with 16 bases lying between them. Germline CDR1 reads SGHRS; CDR2 reads YFSETQ. The CDR3 coding sequence is TGCGCCAGCAGCCAGGATTGGCGGGCTACCTACGAGCAGTACTTC. Translation: CASSQDWRATYEQYF.

The chain links TRBV7-8 to TRBJ2-5; unclear D gene. The CDR3 totals 12 residues. Germline CDR1 and CDR2: SGHVS and FQNEAQ. The germline V and J ends were trimmed by 1 base and 4 bases, with 4 bases remaining between them. The CDR3 spells CASSLGLETQYF. The CDR3 region has the DNA TGTGCCAGCAGCTTAGGGTTAGAGACCCAGTACTTC. Using reference TRBV7-8 and TRBJ2-5 for the parts outside the CDR3, the full variable domain is GAGVSQSPRYKVAKRGQDVALRCDPISGHVSLFWYQQALGQGPEFLTYFQNEAQLDKSGLPSDRFFAERPEGSVSTLKIQRTQQEDSAVYLCASSLGLETQYFGPGTRLLVL.

V usage is TRBV15 and J usage is TRBJ1-4, with 7 bases that match TRBD1. The CDR3 runs 15 residues. The V gene end was trimmed by 3 bases and the J gene end by 4 bases; junction bases not matched to a gene: 5. Germline CDR1 is LNHNV and CDR2 is YYDKDF (reference sequence). CDR3 DNA: TGTGCCACCAGCAGGGGGGGACAGATTAATGAAAAACTGTTTTTT. This codes for CATSRGGQINEKLFF.

V and J are TRBV15 and TRBJ2-5; D remains unclear. CDR1 and CDR2 (germline): LNHNV, YYDKDF (reference sequence). The CDR3 consists of 12 residues. Trimming pared 5 bases from V and 5 bases from J, leaving 9 bases between. CDR3 region: CATSLSSETQYF. Written as DNA, the CDR3 is TGTGCCACCAGCCTTTCCAGTGAGACCCAGTACTTC.

V gene TRBV6-1 combines with J gene TRBJ2-5; 9 bases line up with TRBD1. CDR3 length equals 15 residues. Germline CDR1 and CDR2: MNHNS and SASEGT. The trim removed 6 bases at V and 5 bases at J, leaving 10 bases unmatched. CDR3 loop: CASRNRQGGVETQYF. The CDR3 DNA is TGTGCCAGCAGGAATCGACAGGGGGGAGTGGAGACCCAGTACTTC.

The gene calls are TRBV14 and TRBJ1-3; no firm D call. The CDR3 is 14 residues long. The ends were cut back, 4 bases at V and 0 bases at J, with 7 bases in the middle. Germline loops: CDR1 SGHDN, CDR2 FVKESK. CDR3 DNA sequence: TGTGCCAGCAGCCCGCAACTCTCTGGAAACACCATATATTTT. It is translated as CASSPQLSGNTIYF.

The chain links TRBV6-5 to TRBJ1-1; D is ambiguous. Germline V gives CDR1 MNHEY, CDR2 SVGAGI. The CDR3 is 13 amino acids. V was cut by 6 bases and J by 0 bases, with 8 bases left in between. CDR3 region: CASRGLVNTEAFF. Written as DNA, the CDR3 is TGTGCCAGCAGGGGCTTGGTGAACACTGAAGCTTTCTTT.

This sequence joins TRBV11-2 and TRBJ2-3; perhaps TRBD1 as D (6 bases). The length of the CDR3 is 16 residues. Germline V lookup: CDR1 SGHAT, CDR2 FQNNGV. V was trimmed by 2 bases and J by 11 bases, leaving 23 bases between them. DNA of the CDR3: TGTGCCAGCAGCTTAAGCTACCTGGATACAGGGTTGGAGCAGTATTTT. Translating it yields CASSLSYLDTGLEQYF.

The V call is TRBV4-1, the J call TRBJ2-5; D unresolved. CDR1 and CDR2 (germline): MGHRA, YSYEKL. The CDR3 has 12 amino acids. The V end was cut by 1 base, the J end by 5 bases, with 5 bases between. The CDR3 DNA reads as TGCGCCAGCAGCCAAGTACGGGAGACCCAGTACTTC. It translates to CASSQVRETQYF.

The V call is TRBV18, the J call TRBJ1-2, with no clear D. V lost 2 bases and J 4 bases, leaving 17 bases between the germline ends. There are 16 residues in the CDR3. CDR1 and CDR2 from the germline V gene are KGHSH and LQKENI. The CDR3 DNA is TGTGCCAGCTCACCATCGGAACGGCCCTTTGGCTATGGCTACACCTTC. It is translated as CASSPSERPFGYGYTF.

The chain carries TRBV29-1 and TRBJ2-5; 9 bases are shared with TRBD2. The germline V gene encodes CDR1 SQVTM and CDR2 ANQGSEA. Trimming at V came to 4 bases and at J to 9 bases, leaving 27 bases not matched to a gene. The CDR3 runs 19 residues. The CDR3 here is CSVAVRYTPSGVQGSAQYF. The DNA for the CDR3 is TGCAGCGTTGCGGTCCGTTATACACCTAGCGGGGTCCAGGGGTCGGCCCAGTACTTC. The full variable domain, in which reference TRBV29-1 and TRBJ2-5 provide the parts outside the CDR3, is SAVISQKPSRDICQRGTSLTIQCQVDSQVTMMFWYRQQPGQSLTLIATANQGSEATYESGFVIDKFPISRPNLTFSTLTVSNMSPEDSSIYLCSVAVRYTPSGVQGSAQYFGPGTRLLVL.

In regard to this clone: Compared with germline, one end of the junction differs, possibly owing to a read error. The V and J genes are TRBV15 and TRBJ1-1; D is unresolved. Germline CDR1 and CDR2: LNHNV and YYDKDF (reference sequence). The CDR3 is 13 amino acids. The CDR3 loop reads CATRREQATEAFF. For the CDR3, the DNA is TGTGCCACCAGGAGAGAACAAGCCACTGAAGCTTTCTTT.

This chain connects TRBV29-1 to TRBJ2-1, with 7 nucleotides matching TRBD2. The CDR3 is 14 amino acids. CDR1 and CDR2 from the germline V gene are SQVTM and ANQGSEA. V was clipped by 4 bases and J by 4 bases; unmatched bases: 7. The CDR3: CSVASGRLYNEQFF. DNA for the CDR3: TGCAGCGTTGCCTCCGGGAGGTTGTACAATGAGCAGTTCTTC.

This sequence joins TRBV5-1 and TRBJ2-7; 8 bases line up with TRBD1. V was pared by 0 bases and J by 5 bases, with 4 bases of the junction left unmatched. Germline assignment: CDR1 SGHRS and CDR2 YFSETQ. The CDR3 sequence is 14 residues long. CDR3 nucleotides: TGCGCCAGCAGCTTGGCTCAGGGGGCCCACGAGCAGTACTTC. Amino acids: CASSLAQGAHEQYF.

The chain combines TRBV7-8 with TRBJ2-5; 7 nucleotides line up with TRBD2. This CDR3 region has 17 residues. Trimming took 3 bases from V and 2 from J; bases not matched to a gene: 12. CDR1 and CDR2 from the germline V gene are SGHVS and FQNEAQ. The CDR3 loop reads CASSLRTSISVQETQYF. CDR3 DNA: TGTGCCAGCAGCTTGCGGACTAGTATTTCAGTACAAGAGACCCAGTACTTC. Supplemented by reference TRBV7-8 and TRBJ2-5, the full variable domain reads GAGVSQSPRYKVAKRGQDVALRCDPISGHVSLFWYQQALGQGPEFLTYFQNEAQLDKSGLPSDRFFAERPEGSVSTLKIQRTQQEDSAVYLCASSLRTSISVQETQYFGPGTRLLVL.

The J gene is TRBJ2-7, the V gene TRBV21-1; the D call TRBD2 from the table was never checked on the DNA. TRBV21-1 is a listed pseudogene. The CDR3 is made up of 18 amino acids. In DNA, the CDR3 is TGTGCCAGCAGCAAAGTTAGGCTAGCGGGACCATCCTTCTACGAGCAGTACTTC. The encoded protein is CASSKVRLAGPSFYEQYF.

The gene calls are TRBV5-1 and TRBJ1-1; 7 bases line up with TRBD1. V trimming: 7 bases; J trimming: 1 base; junction bases outside the gene matches: 7. The germline CDR1 and CDR2 sequences are SGHRS and YFSETQ. The CDR3 extends over 14 amino acids. The CDR3 nucleotides read TGCGCCAGCGGGACCGGGACAGAGAACACTGAAGCTTTCTTT. This codes for CASGTGTENTEAFF.